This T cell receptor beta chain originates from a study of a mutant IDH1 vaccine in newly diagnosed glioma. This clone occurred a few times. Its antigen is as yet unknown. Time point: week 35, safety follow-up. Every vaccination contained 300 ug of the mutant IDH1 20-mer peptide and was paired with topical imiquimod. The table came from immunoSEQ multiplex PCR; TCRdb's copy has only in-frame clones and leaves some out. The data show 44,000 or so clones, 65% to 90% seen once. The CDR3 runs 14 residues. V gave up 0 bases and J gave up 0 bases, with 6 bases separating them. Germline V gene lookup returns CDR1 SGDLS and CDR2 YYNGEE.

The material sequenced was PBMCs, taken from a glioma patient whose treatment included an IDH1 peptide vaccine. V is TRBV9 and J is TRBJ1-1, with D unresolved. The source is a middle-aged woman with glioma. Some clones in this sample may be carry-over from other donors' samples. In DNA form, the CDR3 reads TGTGCCAGCAGCGTAGGGGTGATGAACACTGAAGCTTTCTTT. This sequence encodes CASSVGVMNTEAFF.